The following is a T cell receptor (beta chain) sequence with its context. This clone was detected only a few times. Its antigen is unknown. No per-base quality is available; no much larger clone lies one base away. In the paper's terms, the time point label means: about 4 weeks on oral tofacitinib. The meaning of the sample's treatment or condition label: oral pan-JAK inhibitor, 5-10 mg twice daily. Lesional scalp punch biopsies and peripheral blood were collected from alopecia areata patients. After PBMCs were isolated by density centrifugation and stained for CD3, CD4 and CD8, a FACSAria was used to sort CD4+ and CD8+ T cells. The data were taken from a study of CD8+ T cells in alopecia areata (dated by TCRdb to the late 2010s). A note on the overall study: The treated patients, all with moderate-to-severe alopecia areata, were enrolled in an open-label pilot trial of oral tofacitinib given at 5 to 10 mg twice daily. Tofacitinib was administered for 6 to 18 months, and 6 months of follow-up off drug were then conducted to assess delayed response and recurrence. In treated patients, disease severity was measured using the SALT score, which gives the percentage of scalp surface area affected. In both human patients and the C3H/HeJ mouse model, the study applied high-throughput TCRbeta sequencing to look at T cell clonal expansion in alopecia areata. On the human side, TCRbeta sequencing was run on scalp tissue and on sorted CD4+ and CD8+ peripheral blood T cells from healthy controls and from alopecia areata patients with either patchy or totalis/universalis disease. Patients on tofacitinib were biopsied at baseline and after 4 and 24 weeks of treatment, and several of the patients also had a later scalp biopsy. Scalp clonality was compared across normal scalp (n=4), patchy alopecia areata scalp (n=8), and alopecia totalis/universalis scalp (n=8). RNA was extracted with the PAXgene miRNA kit for fixed scalp, the miRNeasy kit for PBMCs, and the RNeasy kit for mouse skin. TCRbeta CDR3 regions were amplified by immunoSEQ multiplex PCR with 35 Vbeta forward and 13 Jbeta reverse primers. Findings and caveats that apply to the study as a whole: Compared with mice, TCR sequences shared between patients were less clear, possibly partly because of HLA diversity across the patient population. Because the treated cohort was small and had just a single nonresponder, larger studies are needed to establish links between baseline CD8+ expansion and response. Many expanded lesional clones persisted in scalp and blood during tofacitinib treatment, which may partly explain relapse after stopping treatment. Tofacitinib significantly lowered scalp clonality and the number of expanded CD8+ clones among the top 100 scalp clones. Resident alphabeta T cells in normal human skin are also sequenced, complicating scalp TCR repertoire analysis, unlike mouse skin dominated by gammadelta T cells. Compared with normal scalp, lesional scalp, particularly in alopecia totalis/universalis, had higher clonality and more expanded CD8+ clones, which suggests antigenic drive.

Libraries were constructed by the immunoSEQ multiplex PCR assay. To provide template for TCR sequencing, every sample had RNA extracted and reverse transcribed into cDNA. SuperScript III was used to make first-strand cDNA, primed with a 2:1 mix of oligo-dT and random hexamers. Amplification bias was assessed with a synthetic immune receptor repertoire, and residual bias was removed computationally. Per the authors' processing: After raw reads were preprocessed to remove errors, the CDR3 was defined following IMGT conventions as running from the conserved cysteine to phenylalanine. Clonality was computed by normalizing Shannon entropy by log2 of the number of productive unique TCRs and subtracting the result from 1. CD4 or CD8 identity of scalp clones was inferred by cross-referencing scalp TCRbeta sequences with sorted blood CD4 and CD8 repertoires. Sourced from immuneACCESS, this table was stored by TCRdb with only in-frame sequences that have V and J called. A share of the clones is absent; for the studies checked, an unresolved V gene accounts for under half, and the remainder has no known explanation. V, J and clone size derive from that table, while D and trimming were established from the DNA sequence. This sample lists 150,000 or so clones; about two thirds were detected once. Of the sample, roughly 0.99% falls within the top ten clones.

The clonotype was recovered from a human donor with alopecia areata. This material consisted of CD4+ T cells sorted from blood, taken at week 4, from a patient treated with tofacitinib.

The CDR3 protein is CASARHHQETQYF. The sequenced DNA: TGTGCCAGCGCTAGACATCACCAAGAGACCCAGTACTTC. Recombination linked TRBV27 to TRBJ2-5, with the D gene not confidently named. From cysteine to phenylalanine, the CDR3 is 13 amino acids long. Solely the CDR3 DNA is kept, with 39 bases framed from the first base. V is cut by 8 bases and J by 0 bases, and the space between the germline ends is 10 bases. CDR1 and CDR2 are read off the germline V gene (reference sequence) as MNHEY and SMNVEV.